This T cell receptor beta chain originates from a study of vaccination effects on CD4 cells after COVID-19. The protocol was immunoSEQ multiplex PCR, while the TCRdb copy is restricted to in-frame clones and leaves out a portion. The sample gives about 68,000 clones, about 80% of which show up once; more than 10% is in the top ten. Points on this clone: Its specificity is not known.

The ViraFEST assay expanded antigen-specific CD4+ T cells with viral peptide pools before sequencing. Upon completion of 10 to 11 days in culture, CD4+ T cells were isolated. Testing of the vaccine recipients showed negative nucleocapsid antibodies and no prior SARS-CoV-2 infection. Trimming removed 3 bases at V and 8 bases at J, with 23 bases between. The CDR3 runs to 17 residues. Looked up from germline, CDR1 is SGHKS and CDR2 is YYEKEE (reference sequence). This sequence originates from a human donor who received a COVID-19 vaccine. Sequenced material: CD4+ T cells from PBMCs cultured with SARS-CoV-2 spike peptides, taken before COVID-19 vaccination. This chain joins TRBV5-5 and TRBJ1-4; a possible D gene is TRBD1 (5 bases). In DNA, the CDR3 is TGTGCCAGCAGCTCTCGCGGCCAGGGTGTGCTTGGGGAAAAACTGTTTTTT. Protein: CASSSRGQGVLGEKLFF.